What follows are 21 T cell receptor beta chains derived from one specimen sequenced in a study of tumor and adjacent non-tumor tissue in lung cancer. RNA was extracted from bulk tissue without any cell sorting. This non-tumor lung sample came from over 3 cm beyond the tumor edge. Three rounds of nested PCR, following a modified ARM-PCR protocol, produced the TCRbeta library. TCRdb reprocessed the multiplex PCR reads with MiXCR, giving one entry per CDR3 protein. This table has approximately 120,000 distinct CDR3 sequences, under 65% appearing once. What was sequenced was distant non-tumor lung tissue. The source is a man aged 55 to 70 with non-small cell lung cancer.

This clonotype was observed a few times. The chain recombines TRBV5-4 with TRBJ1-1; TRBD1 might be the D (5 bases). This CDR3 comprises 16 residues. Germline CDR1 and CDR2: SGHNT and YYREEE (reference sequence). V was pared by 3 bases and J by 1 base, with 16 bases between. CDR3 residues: CASSWGSGVTNTEAFF. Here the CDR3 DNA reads TGTGCCAGCAGCTGGGGGTCCGGGGTCACGAACACTGAAGCTTTCTTT.

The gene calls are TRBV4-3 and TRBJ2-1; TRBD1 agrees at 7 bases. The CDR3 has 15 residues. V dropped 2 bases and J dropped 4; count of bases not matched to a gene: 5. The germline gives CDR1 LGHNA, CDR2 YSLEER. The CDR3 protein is CASSQTQGDYNEQFF. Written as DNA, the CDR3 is TGCGCCAGCAGCCAAACGCAGGGGGATTACAATGAGCAGTTCTTC.

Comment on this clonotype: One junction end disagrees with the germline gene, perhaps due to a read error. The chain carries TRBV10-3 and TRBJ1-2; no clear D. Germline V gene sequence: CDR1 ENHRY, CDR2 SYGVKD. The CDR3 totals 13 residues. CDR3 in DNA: TGTGCCATCAGTGGGTCGAGGAACTGTGGCTACACCTTC. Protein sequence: CAISGSRNCGYTF.

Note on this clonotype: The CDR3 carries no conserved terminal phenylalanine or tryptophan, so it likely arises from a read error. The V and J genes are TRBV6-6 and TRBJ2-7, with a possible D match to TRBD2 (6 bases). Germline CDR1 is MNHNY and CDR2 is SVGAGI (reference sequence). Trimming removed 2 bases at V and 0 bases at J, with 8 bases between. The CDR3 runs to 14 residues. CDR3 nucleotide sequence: TGTGCCAGCAGTTACGGCGGGGCCTCCTACGAGCAGTACTTA. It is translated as CASSYGGASYEQYL.

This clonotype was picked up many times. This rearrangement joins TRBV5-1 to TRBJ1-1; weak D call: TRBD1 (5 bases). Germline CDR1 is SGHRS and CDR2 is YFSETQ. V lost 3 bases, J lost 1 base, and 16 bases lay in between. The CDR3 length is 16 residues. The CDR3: CASSSAAGWGNTEAFF. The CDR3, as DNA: TGCGCCAGCAGCTCTGCGGCAGGGTGGGGGAACACTGAAGCTTTCTTT.

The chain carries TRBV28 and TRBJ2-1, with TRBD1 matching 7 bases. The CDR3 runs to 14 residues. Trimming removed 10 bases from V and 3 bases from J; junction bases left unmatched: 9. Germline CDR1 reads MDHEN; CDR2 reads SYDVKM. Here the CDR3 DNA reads TGTGCCACCAAGGACAGGCGTTACTACAATGAGCAGTTCTTC. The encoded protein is CATKDRRYYNEQFF.

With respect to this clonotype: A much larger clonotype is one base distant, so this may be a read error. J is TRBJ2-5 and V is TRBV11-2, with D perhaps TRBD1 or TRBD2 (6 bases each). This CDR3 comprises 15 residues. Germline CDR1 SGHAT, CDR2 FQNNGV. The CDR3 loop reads CDSSLDGGQSETQYF. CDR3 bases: TGTGACAGCAGCTTAGACGGGGGCCAATCCGAGACCCAGTACTTC.

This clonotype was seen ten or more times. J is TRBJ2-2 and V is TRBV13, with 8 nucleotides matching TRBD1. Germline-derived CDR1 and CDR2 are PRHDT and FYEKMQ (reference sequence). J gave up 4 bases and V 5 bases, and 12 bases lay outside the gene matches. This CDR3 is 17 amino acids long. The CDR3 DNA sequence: TGTGCCAGCAGCCGACGGACAGGGACCGGAGGCACCGGGGAGCTGTTTTTT. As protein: CASSRRTGTGGTGELFF.

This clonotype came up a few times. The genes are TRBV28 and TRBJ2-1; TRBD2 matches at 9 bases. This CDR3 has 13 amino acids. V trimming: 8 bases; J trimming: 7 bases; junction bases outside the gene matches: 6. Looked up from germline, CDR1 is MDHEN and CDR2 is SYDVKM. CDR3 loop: CASFGLAPNEQFF. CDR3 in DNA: TGTGCCAGCTTCGGACTAGCGCCTAATGAGCAGTTCTTC.

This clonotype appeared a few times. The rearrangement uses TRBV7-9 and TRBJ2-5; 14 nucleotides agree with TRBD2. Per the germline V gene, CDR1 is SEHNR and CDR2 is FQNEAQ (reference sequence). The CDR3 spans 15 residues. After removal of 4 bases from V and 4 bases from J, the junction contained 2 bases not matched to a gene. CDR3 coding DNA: TGTGCCAGCAGCTCGGGGACTAGCGGGAGAGAGACCCAGTACTTC. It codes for CASSSGTSGRETQYF.

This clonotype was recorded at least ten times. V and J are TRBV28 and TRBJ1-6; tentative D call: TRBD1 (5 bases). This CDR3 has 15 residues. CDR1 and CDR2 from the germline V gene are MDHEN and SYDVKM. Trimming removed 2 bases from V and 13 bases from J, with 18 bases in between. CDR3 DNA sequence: TGTGCCAGCAGTTTAGAACCCGGGGCCCCTAGGCCCCTCCACTTT. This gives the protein CASSLEPGAPRPLHF.

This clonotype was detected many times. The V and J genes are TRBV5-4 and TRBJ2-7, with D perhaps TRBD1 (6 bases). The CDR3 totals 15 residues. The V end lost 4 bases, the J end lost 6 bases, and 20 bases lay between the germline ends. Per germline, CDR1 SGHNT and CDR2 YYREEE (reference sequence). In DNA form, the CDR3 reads TGTGCCAGCAGCAAAGAAGCCGGGACATCAGGCGAGCAGTACTTC. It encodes CASSKEAGTSGEQYF. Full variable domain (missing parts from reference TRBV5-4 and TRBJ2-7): ETGVTQSPTHLIKTRGQQVTLRCSSQSGHNTVSWYQQALGQGPQFIFQYYREEENGRGNFPPRFSGLQFPNYSSELNVNALELDDSALYLCASSKEAGTSGEQYFGPGTRLTVT.

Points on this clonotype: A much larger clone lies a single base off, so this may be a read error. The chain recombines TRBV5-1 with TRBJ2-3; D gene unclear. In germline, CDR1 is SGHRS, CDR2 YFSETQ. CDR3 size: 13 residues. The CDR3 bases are TGCGCCTGCAGCTTCACGCGCACAGATACGCAGTATTTT. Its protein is CACSFTRTDTQYF.

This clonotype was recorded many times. For the CDR3, the DNA is TGTGCCAGCAGTGAAAGTGGTCGTACAACTAATGAAAAACTGTTTTTT. Translation gives CASSESGRTTNEKLFF. The J gene is TRBJ1-4, the V gene TRBV6-1; D not resolved. With 2 bases removed from V and 0 bases from J, the gap between germline ends came to 10 bases. The CDR3 loop spans 16 amino acids. Per the germline V gene, CDR1 is MNHNS and CDR2 is SASEGT.

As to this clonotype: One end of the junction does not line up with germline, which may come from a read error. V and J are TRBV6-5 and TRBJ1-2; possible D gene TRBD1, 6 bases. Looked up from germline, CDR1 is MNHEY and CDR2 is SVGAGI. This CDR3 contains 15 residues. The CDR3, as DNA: TGTACCAGCAGCAGCCCCCGGGGGGCTAATTATGGCTACACCTTC. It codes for CTSSSPRGANYGYTF.

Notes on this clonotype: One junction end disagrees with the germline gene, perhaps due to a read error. The CDR3 nucleotides read TGTGCCAGCAGTTTAGTTAGGACGAGTTGGACTAATGAGCAGCTCTTC. Its protein is CASSLVRTSWTNEQLF. The genes are TRBV12-3 or TRBV12-4 and TRBJ2-1, with TRBD2 as a possible D gene (6 bases). This CDR3 is 16 amino acids long.

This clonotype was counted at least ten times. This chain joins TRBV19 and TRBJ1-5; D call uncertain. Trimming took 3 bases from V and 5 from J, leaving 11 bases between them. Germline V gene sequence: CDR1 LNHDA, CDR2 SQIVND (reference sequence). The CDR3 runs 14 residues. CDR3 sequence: CASSIKVPYQPQHF. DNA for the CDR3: TGTGCCAGTAGTATTAAGGTTCCCTATCAGCCCCAGCATTTT.

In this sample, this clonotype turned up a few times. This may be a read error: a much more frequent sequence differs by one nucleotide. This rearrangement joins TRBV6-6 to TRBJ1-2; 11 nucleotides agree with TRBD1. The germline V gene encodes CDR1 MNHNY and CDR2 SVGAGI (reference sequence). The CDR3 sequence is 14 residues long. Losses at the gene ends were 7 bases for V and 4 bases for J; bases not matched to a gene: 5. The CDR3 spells CASNLGQGGYGYTF. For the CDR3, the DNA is TGTGCCAGCAACCTGGGACAGGGGGGCTATGGCTACACCTTC.

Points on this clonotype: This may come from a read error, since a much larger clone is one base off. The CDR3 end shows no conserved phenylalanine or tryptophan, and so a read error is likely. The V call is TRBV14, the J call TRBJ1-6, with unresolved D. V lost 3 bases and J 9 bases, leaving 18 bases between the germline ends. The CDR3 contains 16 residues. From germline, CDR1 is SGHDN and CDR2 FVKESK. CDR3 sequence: CASSHLFEGNSSPLHL. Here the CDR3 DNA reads TGTGCCAGCAGCCACCTATTCGAAGGGAATAGTTCACCCCTCCACCTT.

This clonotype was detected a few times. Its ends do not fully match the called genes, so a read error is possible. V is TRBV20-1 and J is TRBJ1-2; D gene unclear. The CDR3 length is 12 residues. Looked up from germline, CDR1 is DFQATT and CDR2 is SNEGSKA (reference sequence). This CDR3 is CSAPDGNYGYAF. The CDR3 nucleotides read TGCAGTGCGCCAGACGGGAACTATGGCTACGCCTTC.

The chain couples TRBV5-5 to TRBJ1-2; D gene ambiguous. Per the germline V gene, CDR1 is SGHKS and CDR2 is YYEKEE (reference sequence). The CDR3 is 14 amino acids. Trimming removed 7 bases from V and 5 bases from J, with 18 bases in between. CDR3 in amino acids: CASGSDTGGYGYTF. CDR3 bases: TGTGCCAGCGGCTCTGATACCGGAGGGTATGGCTACACCTTC.